This T cell receptor beta chain was retrieved from a study of neurological immune-mediated disorders. Study-level background: Multiple sclerosis patients numbered roughly 35, with about 30 relapsing-remitting and 3 secondary progressive. The study, taken as a whole, reports: Phylogenetic grouping assigned the repertoires of 18 of 34 multiple sclerosis patients to a single related-CDR3 cluster, representing a possible signature.

V lost 6 bases and J lost 4, with 15 bases in between. This CDR3 comprises 14 residues. 2 million PBMCs stored at -80 C were the source of the unsorted libraries. MiXCR, applied by TCRdb to the 5' RACE reads, yields one record per CDR3 protein. The table has 50,000 to 70,000 distinct CDR3 sequences, under 3.5% seen once. This clonotype was detected many times. Its antigen remains unidentified. Sample: PBMCs. V gene TRBV12-3 or TRBV12-4 combines with J gene TRBJ1-2; D unresolved. The origin of this receptor is a man aged 40-49 years with multiple sclerosis. CDR3 coding DNA: TGTGCCAGCAGCCTAAGCCATACCCCCTATGGCTACACCTTC. Translated, it gives CASSLSHTPYGYTF.